The rows below give T cell receptor beta chains drawn from one sample of a study of control samples from healthy donors and cancer patients. Only in-frame clones appear in the TCRdb table, and some are missing; sequencing was by immunoSEQ multiplex PCR. The specimen's table records about 200,000 clones. Sequencing was performed on blood. Receptors were obtained from a woman aged 25-40 years in good health. Both conserved end residues are part of each CDR3. The D gene is left open where the match is weak.

J: TRBJ2-1; D: TRBD2; V: TRBV7-2; DNA: TGTGCCAGCAGCCTCGGGACTAGCGGTTACAATGAGCAGTTCTTC; CDR3: CASSLGTSGYNEQFF
J: TRBJ1-4; D: -; V: TRBV4-1; DNA: TGCGCCAGCAGCCAAGGCAGGTCAACTAATGAAAAACTGTTTTTT; CDR3: CASSQGRSTNEKLFF
J: TRBJ2-5; D: -; V: TRBV19; DNA: TGTGCCAGTAGTATCTTGGGGACCCAGTACTTC; CDR3: CASSILGTQYF
J: TRBJ1-2; D: TRBD1; V: TRBV28; DNA: TGTGCCAGCAGCCCCATTCCGGGACAGGGCCCTCTTATGCTTTATGGCTACACCTTC; CDR3: CASSPIPGQGPLMLYGYTF
J: TRBJ2-5; D: -; V: TRBV19; DNA: TGTGCCAGTAGTATTTCTTTCTCAGGGCAATGGCGAAAGACCCAGTACTTC; CDR3: CASSISFSGQWRKTQYF
J: TRBJ1-5; D: -; V: TRBV6-1; DNA: TGTGCCAGCAGTGAATTTAGAACAGACCATCAGCCCCAGCATTTT; CDR3: CASSEFRTDHQPQHF
J: TRBJ1-6; D: -; V: TRBV5-4; DNA: TGTGCCAGCAGCTTGATGGGCAGCTATAATTCACCCCTCCACTTT; CDR3: CASSLMGSYNSPLHF
J: TRBJ1-1; D: TRBD1; V: TRBV6-5; DNA: TGTGCCAGCAGTTACCTGAGGGGGCGAGCTTTCTTT; CDR3: CASSYLRGRAFF
J: TRBJ2-1; D: -; V: TRBV7-9; DNA: TGTGCCAGCAGCTTAGGAGGGGCCTCCTACAATGAGCAGTTCTTC; CDR3: CASSLGGASYNEQFF
J: TRBJ1-5; D: -; V: TRBV21-1; DNA: TGTGCCAGCAGCAAGGGACAGGCTCAGCCCCAGCATTTT; CDR3: CASSKGQAQPQHF
J: TRBJ2-2; D: TRBD2; V: TRBV11-1; DNA: TGCGCCAGCAGCTGGAGCGGGGGGTTGGGCAGTCGGGAGCTGTTTTTT; CDR3: CASSWSGGLGSRELFF
J: TRBJ1-6; D: -; V: TRBV10-1; DNA: TGCGCCTCGAAAGGACGTAGGTCGAATTCACCCCTCCACTTT; CDR3: CASKGRRSNSPLHF
J: TRBJ2-1; D: -; V: TRBV5-1; DNA: TGCGCCAGCCGTGGGGGTATTGAGCAGTTCTTC; CDR3: CASRGGIEQFF
J: TRBJ2-7; D: TRBD2; V: TRBV5-4; DNA: TGTGCCAGCAGCTTGGGGGGGACTACCTACGAGCAGTACTTC; CDR3: CASSLGGTTYEQYF
J: TRBJ2-3; D: -; V: TRBV21-1; DNA: TGTGCCAGCAGCAAATGGTGGGGCAAGCCCGATACGCAGTATTTT; CDR3: CASSKWWGKPDTQYF
J: TRBJ1-3; D: TRBD1; V: TRBV18; DNA: TGTGCCAGCTCACCACAACAGGGGGACTCTGGAAACACCATATATTTT; CDR3: CASSPQQGDSGNTIYF
J: TRBJ2-7; D: TRBD1; V: TRBV28; DNA: TGTGCCAGCGGGACAGGGGGCTACGAGCAGTACTTC; CDR3: CASGTGGYEQYF
J: TRBJ1-1; D: TRBD1; V: TRBV19; DNA: TGTGCCAGTAGTTCGGACAGGGGGCCCACTGAAGCTTTCTTT; CDR3: CASSSDRGPTEAFF
J: TRBJ1-6; D: -; V: TRBV3-1/TRBV3-2; DNA: TGTGCCAGCACCAGACAGGCTTCACCCCTCCACTTT; CDR3: CASTRQASPLHF
J: TRBJ2-7; D: -; V: TRBV7-2; DNA: TGTGCCAGCAGCTCCGGACAGAGCTCCTACGAGCAGTACTTC; CDR3: CASSSGQSSYEQYF
J: TRBJ2-1; D: -; V: TRBV12-2; DNA: TGTGCAAGTCGCTTTAAATCTGGGGGCAGCTCCTACAATGAGCAGTTCTTC; CDR3: CASRFKSGGSSYNEQFF
J: TRBJ1-4; D: -; V: TRBV7-9; DNA: TGTGCCAGCAGGGGGAGGAATGAAAAACTGTTTTTT; CDR3: CASRGRNEKLFF
J: TRBJ2-5; D: -; V: TRBV7-3; DNA: TGTGCCAGCAGCTTAACGGGGGGACCGGAGACCCAGTACTTC; CDR3: CASSLTGGPETQYF
J: TRBJ2-1; D: -; V: TRBV9; DNA: TGTGCCAGCAGCGTAGACGAGCTCTCGGGCAATGAGCAGTTCTTC; CDR3: CASSVDELSGNEQFF
J: TRBJ1-5; D: -; V: TRBV4-3; DNA: TGCGCCAGCAGCCAAGAGTGGGGCGCGACCTCCAATCAGCCCCAGCATTTT; CDR3: CASSQEWGATSNQPQHF
J: TRBJ2-2; D: -; V: TRBV7-9; DNA: TGTGCCAGCAGCCACACCGGAACAGGGACCGGGGAGCTGTTTTTT; CDR3: CASSHTGTGTGELFF
J: TRBJ1-6; D: -; V: TRBV11-1; DNA: TGTGCCAGCAGCTTAGTGGGGTATAATTCACCCCTCCACTTT; CDR3: CASSLVGYNSPLHF
J: TRBJ1-6; D: TRBD1; V: TRBV28; DNA: TGTGCCAGCAGTTCCGGGACAGGGTTTATTAATTCACCCCTCCACTTT; CDR3: CASSSGTGFINSPLHF
J: TRBJ2-1; D: -; V: TRBV6-2/TRBV6-3; DNA: TGTGCCAGCAGTTACCAGGATTACAATGAGCAGTTCTTC; CDR3: CASSYQDYNEQFF
J: TRBJ1-1; D: -; V: TRBV11-2; DNA: TGTGCCAGCAGCTGGGGGCTGGGCGGTGAAGCTTTCTTT; CDR3: CASSWGLGGEAFF
J: TRBJ2-5; D: -; V: TRBV5-1; DNA: TGCGCCAGCAGCCGCCTAGTATCTCGAGAGACCCAGTACTTC; CDR3: CASSRLVSRETQYF